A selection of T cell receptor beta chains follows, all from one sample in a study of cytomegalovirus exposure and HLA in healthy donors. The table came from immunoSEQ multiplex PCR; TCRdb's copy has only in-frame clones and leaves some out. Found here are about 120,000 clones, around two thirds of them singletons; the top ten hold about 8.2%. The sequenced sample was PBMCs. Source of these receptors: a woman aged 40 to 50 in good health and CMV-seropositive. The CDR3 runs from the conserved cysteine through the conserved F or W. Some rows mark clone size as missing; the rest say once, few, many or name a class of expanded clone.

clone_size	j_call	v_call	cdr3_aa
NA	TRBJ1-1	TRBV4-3	CASSQDRGNTEAFF
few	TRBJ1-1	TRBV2	CAVQGNTEAFF
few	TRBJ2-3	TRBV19	CASSLQLLTDTQYF
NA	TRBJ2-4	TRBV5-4	CASSSGTWSGKNIQYF
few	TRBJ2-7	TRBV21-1	CASSKDRREEYEQYF
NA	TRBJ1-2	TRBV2	CASSEGAAGGYGYTF
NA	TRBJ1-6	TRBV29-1	CSVAVGPYNSPLHF
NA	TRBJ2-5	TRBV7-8	CASSSLGGSGGLTQYF
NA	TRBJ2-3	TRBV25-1	CASSSRNTDTQYF
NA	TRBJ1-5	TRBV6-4	CASTSWRGEGQPQHF
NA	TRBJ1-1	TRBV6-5	CASSKWQGDSEAFF
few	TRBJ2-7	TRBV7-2	CASSLEGGYEQYF
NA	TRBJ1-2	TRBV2	CASSRQGTNYGYTF
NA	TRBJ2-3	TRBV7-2	CASSPGTSTDTQYF
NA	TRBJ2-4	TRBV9	CASGGGQWNIQYF
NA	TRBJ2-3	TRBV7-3	CASSLDRSTDTQYF
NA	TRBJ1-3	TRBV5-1	CASSDNRGGNTIYF
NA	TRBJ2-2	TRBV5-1	CASSLDTGGAGGELFF
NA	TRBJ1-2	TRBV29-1	CSVEEGLPRGYTF
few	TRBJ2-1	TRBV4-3	CASSHNLRDSYNEQFF
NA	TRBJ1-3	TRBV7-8	CASSTRDKRSSGNTIYF
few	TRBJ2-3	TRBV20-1	CSARGRSSQYF
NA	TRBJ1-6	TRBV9	CASSVQAENNSPLHF
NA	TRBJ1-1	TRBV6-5	CASRDRASLNTEAFF
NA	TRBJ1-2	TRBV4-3	CASSQDFTGGYYGYTF
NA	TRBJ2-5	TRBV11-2	CASSLKHTKETQYF
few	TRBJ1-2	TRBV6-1	CASSERGTGDYGYTF
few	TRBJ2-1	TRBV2	CASSGLLSGRGAQFF
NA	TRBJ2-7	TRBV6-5	CASTATGTVYEQYF
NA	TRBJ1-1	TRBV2	CASSATPRNTEAFF
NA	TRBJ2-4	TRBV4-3	CASSQGPGQGMDIQYF
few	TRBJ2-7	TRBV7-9	CASSPYRTGLSYEQYF
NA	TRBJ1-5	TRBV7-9	CASSQTGRGRPQHF
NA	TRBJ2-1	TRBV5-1	CASSPLGGAPYNEQFF
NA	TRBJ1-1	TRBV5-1	CASRSEGAAFF
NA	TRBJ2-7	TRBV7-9	CASSLGAGGPDEQYF
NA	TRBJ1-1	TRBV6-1	CAKHAGDRGNTEAFF
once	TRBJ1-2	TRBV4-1	CASSPSLGQGYGYTF
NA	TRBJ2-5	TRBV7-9	CASSSPGGAQETQYF
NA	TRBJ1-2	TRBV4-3	CASSQEWGQGEGGYTF
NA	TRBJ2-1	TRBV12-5	CASGLLAGGHEQFF
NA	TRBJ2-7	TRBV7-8	CASSPGQGSHEQYF
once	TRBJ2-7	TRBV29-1	CSVVQGAYEQYF
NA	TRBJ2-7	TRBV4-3	CASSHTTGTYEQYF